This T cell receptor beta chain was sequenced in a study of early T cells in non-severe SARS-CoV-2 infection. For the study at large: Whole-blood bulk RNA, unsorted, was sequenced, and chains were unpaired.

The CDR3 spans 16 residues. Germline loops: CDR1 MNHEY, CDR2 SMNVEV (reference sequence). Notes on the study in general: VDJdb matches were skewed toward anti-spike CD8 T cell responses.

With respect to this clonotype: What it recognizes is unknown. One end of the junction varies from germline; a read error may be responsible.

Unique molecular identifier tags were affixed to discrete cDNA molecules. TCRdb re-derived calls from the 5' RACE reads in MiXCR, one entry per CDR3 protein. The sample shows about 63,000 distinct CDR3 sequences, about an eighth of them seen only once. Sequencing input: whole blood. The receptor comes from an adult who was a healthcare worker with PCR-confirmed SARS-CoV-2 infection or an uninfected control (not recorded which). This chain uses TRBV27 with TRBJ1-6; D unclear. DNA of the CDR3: TGTGCCAGCAGCCCATCCGGAGTCCCTTATAATTCATCCCTCCACTTT. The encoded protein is CASSPSGVPYNSSLHF.